The sequence of this T cell receptor beta chain was determined in a study of PD-1 blockade in classical Hodgkin lymphoma. Findings of the study overall: Those starting nivolumab under 1 year post-ASCT were excluded.

CDR3 length equals 12 residues. V was clipped by 7 bases and J by 6 bases, with 12 bases between them. Looked up from germline, CDR1 is SNHLY and CDR2 is FYNNEI. Profiled with immunoSEQ multiplex PCR; TCRdb holds only in-frame clones, not every one. The top ten clones hold 20% to 25% of a sample with about 41,000 clones, roughly 70% of them seen once. Following autologous stem cell transplantation, relapse occurred in every patient, and exposure to brentuximab vedotin varied. In the case of this clone: Its specificity is unknown.

This TCR was sampled from a human donor with classical Hodgkin lymphoma. The rearrangement joins TRBV2 to TRBJ2-5, with no clear D. This sample comprised peripheral blood mononuclear cells (PBMCs), obtained at baseline. CDR3 nucleotide sequence: TGTGCCAGCAAGTTACGTGTACAGACCCAGTACTTC. Its protein product is CASKLRVQTQYF.